This T cell receptor (beta chain) was recovered during a study of human T cells and chemical hapten exposure. Described time point: healthy volunteer bleed at 6 weeks. Whole blood that had not been fractionated was the source of extracted total RNA. Study results and caveats: TCRs whose frequency exceeded 1 in 1000 remained the same following DPC sensitization.

Unique molecular identifiers were attached to individual cDNA molecules during library preparation. Per the original data handling: Per-sample TCR counts ranged from 23,224 to 690,600, median roughly 87,000. TCRdb fed the RACE reads into MiXCR, producing one record per CDR3 protein. TCRdb, rather than the study authors, made the V and J calls. The sample has some 81,000 distinct CDR3 sequences, approximately 8.1% seen once. To note about this clonotype: Its antigen is unidentified.

J was trimmed by 3 bases and V by 6 bases; bases with no gene match: 31. The CDR3 contains 23 residues. The rearrangement uses TRBV12-3 or TRBV12-4 and TRBJ1-5; TRBD1 aligns across 8 bases. The sample comprised whole blood. The clonotype originates from a female donor in good health. Some clones in this sample may be carry-over from other donors' samples. The DNA of the CDR3 is TGTGCCAGCAGCACCAGCAAGGGACAGGTTGGGAAGAGGGCCTTTCCAATCAATCAGCCCCAGCATTTT. Amino acid sequence: CASSTSKGQVGKRAFPINQPQHF.